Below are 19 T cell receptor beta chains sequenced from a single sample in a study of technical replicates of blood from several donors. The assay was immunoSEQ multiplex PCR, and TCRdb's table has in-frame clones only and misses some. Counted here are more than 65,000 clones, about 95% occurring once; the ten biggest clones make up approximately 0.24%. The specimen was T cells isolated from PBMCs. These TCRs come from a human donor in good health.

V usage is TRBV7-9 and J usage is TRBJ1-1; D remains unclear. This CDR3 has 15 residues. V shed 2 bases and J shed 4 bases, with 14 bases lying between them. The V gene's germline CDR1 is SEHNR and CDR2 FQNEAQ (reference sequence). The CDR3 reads CASSLLVWRFTEAFF. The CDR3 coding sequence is TGTGCCAGCAGCTTATTGGTGTGGAGGTTCACTGAAGCTTTCTTT. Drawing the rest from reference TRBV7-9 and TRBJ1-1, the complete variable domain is DTGVSQNPRHKITKRGQNVTFRCDPISEHNRLYWYRQTLGQGPEFLTYFQNEAQLEKSRLLSDRFSAERPKGSFSTLEIQRTEQGDSAMYLCASSLLVWRFTEAFFGQGTRLTVV.

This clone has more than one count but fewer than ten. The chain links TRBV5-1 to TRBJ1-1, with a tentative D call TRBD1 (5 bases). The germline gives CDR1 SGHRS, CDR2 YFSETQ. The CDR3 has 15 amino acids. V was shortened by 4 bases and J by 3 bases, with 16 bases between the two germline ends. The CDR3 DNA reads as TGCGCCAGCAGCCCACCGCAGGGTATGGACACTGAAGCTTTCTTT. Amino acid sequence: CASSPPQGMDTEAFF.

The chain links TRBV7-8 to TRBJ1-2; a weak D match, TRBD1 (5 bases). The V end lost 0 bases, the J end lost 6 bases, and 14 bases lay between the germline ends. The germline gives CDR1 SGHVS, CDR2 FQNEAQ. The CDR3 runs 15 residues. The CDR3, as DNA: TGTGCCAGCAGCTTAGCTGTTTGGAAAGGGGATGGCTACACCTTC. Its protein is CASSLAVWKGDGYTF.

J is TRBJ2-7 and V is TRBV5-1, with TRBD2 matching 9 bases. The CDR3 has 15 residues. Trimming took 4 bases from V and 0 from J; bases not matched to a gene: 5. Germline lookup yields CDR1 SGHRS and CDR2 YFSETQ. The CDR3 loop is CASSHGLASSYEQYF. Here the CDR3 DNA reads TGCGCCAGCAGCCACGGACTAGCGAGCTCCTACGAGCAGTACTTC. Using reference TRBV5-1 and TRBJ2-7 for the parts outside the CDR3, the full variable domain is KAGVTQTPRYLIKTRGQQVTLSCSPISGHRSVSWYQQTPGQGLQFLFEYFSETQRNKGNFPGRFSGRQFSNSRSEMNVSTLELGDSALYLCASSHGLASSYEQYFGPGTRLTVT.

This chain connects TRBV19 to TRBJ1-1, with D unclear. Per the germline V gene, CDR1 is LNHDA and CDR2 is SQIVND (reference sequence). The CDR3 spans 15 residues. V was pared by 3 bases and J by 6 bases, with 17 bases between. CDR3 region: CASSILGEGAAEAFF. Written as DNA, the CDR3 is TGTGCCAGTAGTATTTTGGGTGAAGGAGCGGCTGAAGCTTTCTTT.

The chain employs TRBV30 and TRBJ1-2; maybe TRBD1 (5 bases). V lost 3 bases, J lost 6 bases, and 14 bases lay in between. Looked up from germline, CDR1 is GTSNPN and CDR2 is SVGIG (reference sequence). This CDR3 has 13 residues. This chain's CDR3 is CAWSTPTEDGYTF. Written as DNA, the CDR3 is TGTGCCTGGAGCACCCCGACAGAAGATGGCTACACCTTC.

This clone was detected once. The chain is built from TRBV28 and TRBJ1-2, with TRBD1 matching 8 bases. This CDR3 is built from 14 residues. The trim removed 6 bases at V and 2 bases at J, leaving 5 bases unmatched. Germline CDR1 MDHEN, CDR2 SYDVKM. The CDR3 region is CASRSGGENYGYTF. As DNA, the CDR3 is TGTGCCAGCAGGTCAGGGGGCGAGAACTATGGCTACACCTTC.

The CDR3 DNA is TGCGCCAGTAAAACGGGACAGGGGTACAATGAGCAGTTCTTC. This translates into CASKTGQGYNEQFF. The rearrangement links TRBV5-1 to TRBJ2-1; 10 bases match TRBD1. V was pared by 8 bases and J by 4 bases, with 6 bases of the junction left unmatched. In germline, CDR1 is SGHRS, CDR2 YFSETQ. The CDR3 spans 14 residues.

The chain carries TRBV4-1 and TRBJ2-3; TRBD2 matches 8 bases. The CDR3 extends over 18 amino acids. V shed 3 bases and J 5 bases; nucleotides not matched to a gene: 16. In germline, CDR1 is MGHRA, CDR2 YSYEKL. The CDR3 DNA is TGCGCCAGCAGCCAGCGGGCTCTGAGTCTAGCGGGTATAGATACGCAGTATTTT. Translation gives CASSQRALSLAGIDTQYF.

The CDR3 here is CASRSWADTQYF. CDR3 in DNA: TGTGCCAGCAGGTCGTGGGCGGATACGCAGTATTTT. The genes are TRBV11-2 and TRBJ2-3; D not resolved. V was cut by 6 bases and J by 6 bases, with 10 bases left in between. The CDR3 is made up of 12 amino acids. Germline V lookup: CDR1 SGHAT, CDR2 FQNNGV.

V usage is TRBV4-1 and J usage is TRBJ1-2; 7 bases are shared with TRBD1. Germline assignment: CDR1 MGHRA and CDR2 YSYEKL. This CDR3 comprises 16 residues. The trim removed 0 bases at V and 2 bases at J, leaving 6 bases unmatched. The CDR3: CASSQDPQGENYGYTF. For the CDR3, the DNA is TGCGCCAGCAGCCAAGACCCCCAGGGGGAAAACTATGGCTACACCTTC.

The CDR3 coding sequence is TGTGCCAGCAGCTCCGTTAGGGACAGAGGCCCCTACGAGCAGTACTTC. It is translated as CASSSVRDRGPYEQYF. V gene TRBV7-6 combines with J gene TRBJ2-7, with TRBD1 identical over 7 bases. There are 16 residues in the CDR3. Germline loops: CDR1 SGHVS, CDR2 FNYEAQ. Trimming took 4 bases from V and 2 from J; bases not matched to a gene: 11.

The CDR3 nucleotides read TGCGCCAGCAGCCCGTCCGGGACAGGGGACTACGAGCAGTACTTC. Amino acids: CASSPSGTGDYEQYF. J is TRBJ2-7 and V is TRBV5-1; 10 nucleotides agree with TRBD1. Germline V gene lookup returns CDR1 SGHRS and CDR2 YFSETQ. This CDR3 region has 15 residues. With V trimmed by 4 bases and J by 3 bases, 7 bases remained unmatched.

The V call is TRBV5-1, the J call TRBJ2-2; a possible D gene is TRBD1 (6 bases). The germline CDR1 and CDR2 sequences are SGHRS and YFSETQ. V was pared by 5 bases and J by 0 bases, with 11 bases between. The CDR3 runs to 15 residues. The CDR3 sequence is CASRRTDANTGELFF. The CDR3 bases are TGCGCCAGCAGGAGGACAGACGCGAACACCGGGGAGCTGTTTTTT.

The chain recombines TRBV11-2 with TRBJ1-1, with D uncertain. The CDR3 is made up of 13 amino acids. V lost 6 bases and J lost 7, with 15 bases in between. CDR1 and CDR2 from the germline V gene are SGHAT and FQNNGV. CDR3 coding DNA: TGTGCCAGCAGGTACGACTCATATTTTGAAGCTTTCTTT. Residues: CASRYDSYFEAFF.

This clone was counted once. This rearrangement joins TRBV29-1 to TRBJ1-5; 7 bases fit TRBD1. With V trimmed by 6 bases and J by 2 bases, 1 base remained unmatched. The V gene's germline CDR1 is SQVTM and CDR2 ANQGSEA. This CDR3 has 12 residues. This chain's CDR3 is CSVTGGNQPQHF. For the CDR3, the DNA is TGCAGCGTCACAGGGGGCAATCAGCCCCAGCATTTT.

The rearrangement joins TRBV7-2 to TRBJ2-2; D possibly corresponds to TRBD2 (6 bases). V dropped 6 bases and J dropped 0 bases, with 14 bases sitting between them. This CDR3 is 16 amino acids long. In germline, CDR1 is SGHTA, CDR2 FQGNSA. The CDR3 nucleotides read TGTGCCAGCAGGCAGACCGGGACTGCGAACACCGGGGAGCTGTTTTTT. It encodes CASRQTGTANTGELFF.

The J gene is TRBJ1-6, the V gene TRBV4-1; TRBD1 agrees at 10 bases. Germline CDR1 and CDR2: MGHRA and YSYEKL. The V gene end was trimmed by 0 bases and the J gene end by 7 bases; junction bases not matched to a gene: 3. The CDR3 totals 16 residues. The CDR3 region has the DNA TGCGCCAGCAGCCAAGATCGGGGACAGGGGAATTCACCCCTCCACTTT. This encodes CASSQDRGQGNSPLHF.

The CDR3 is CASSADTGLLNTEAFF. The CDR3 DNA reads as TGTGCCAGCAGCGCAGACACAGGGTTACTGAACACTGAAGCTTTCTTT. This rearrangement joins TRBV9 to TRBJ1-1, with D tentatively TRBD1 (6 bases). Germline V lookup: CDR1 SGDLS, CDR2 YYNGEE. Trimming pared 3 bases from V and 0 bases from J, leaving 15 bases between. The CDR3 runs to 16 residues.